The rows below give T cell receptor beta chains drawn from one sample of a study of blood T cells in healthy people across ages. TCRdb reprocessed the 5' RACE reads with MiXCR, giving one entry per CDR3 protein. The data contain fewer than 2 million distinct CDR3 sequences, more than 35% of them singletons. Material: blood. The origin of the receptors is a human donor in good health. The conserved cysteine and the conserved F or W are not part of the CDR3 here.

CDR3: ASSYPRQGARLDEQF
V: TRBV6-2/TRBV6-3
J: TRBJ2-1

CDR3: ASSSAKLTDTQY
V: TRBV6-6
J: TRBJ2-3

CDR3: ASSFGQYNQPQH
V: TRBV12-3/TRBV12-4
J: TRBJ1-5

CDR3: ASRPAGGRDTQY
V: TRBV28
J: TRBJ2-3

CDR3: ASSLWRGPNEQF
V: TRBV12-3/TRBV12-4
J: TRBJ2-1

CDR3: SARLVTGETQY
V: TRBV20-1
J: TRBJ2-5

CDR3: ASSRAGLSNQPQH
V: TRBV6-1
J: TRBJ1-5

CDR3: ASSQEGTVVNEQF
V: TRBV3-1
J: TRBJ2-1

CDR3: SVEQGHLYGYT
V: TRBV29-1
J: TRBJ1-2

CDR3: ASSLGGTGEVDNEQF
V: TRBV7-4
J: TRBJ2-1

CDR3: ASSSGTFGSGSPLH
V: TRBV7-2
J: TRBJ1-6

CDR3: ASSDRTDGLSPLH
V: TRBV12-3/TRBV12-4
J: TRBJ1-6

CDR3: ASSLHDLAGTYEQY
V: TRBV28
J: -

CDR3: SVEDAGALGGGYT
V: TRBV29-1
J: TRBJ1-2

CDR3: ASADRGSNSNQPQH
V: TRBV3-1
J: TRBJ1-5

CDR3: ASSLLARFTDTQY
V: TRBV7-2
J: TRBJ2-3

CDR3: ASSSTGRWPQH
V: TRBV6-6
J: TRBJ1-5

CDR3: ASSLDRDGGKNTEAF
V: TRBV7-8
J: TRBJ1-1

CDR3: AISESIGAGANVLT
V: TRBV10-3
J: TRBJ2-6

CDR3: SVGRGGSNEQF
V: TRBV29-1
J: TRBJ2-1